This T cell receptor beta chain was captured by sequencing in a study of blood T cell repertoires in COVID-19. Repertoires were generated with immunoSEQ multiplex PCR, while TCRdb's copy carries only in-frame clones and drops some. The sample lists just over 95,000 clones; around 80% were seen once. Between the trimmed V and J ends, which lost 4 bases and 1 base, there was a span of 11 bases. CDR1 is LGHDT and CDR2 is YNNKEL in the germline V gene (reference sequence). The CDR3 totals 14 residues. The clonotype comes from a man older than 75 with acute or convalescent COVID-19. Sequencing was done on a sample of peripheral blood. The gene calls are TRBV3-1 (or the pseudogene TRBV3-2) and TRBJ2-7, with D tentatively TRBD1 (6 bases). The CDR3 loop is CASSLRQGSYEQYF. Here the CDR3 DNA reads TGTGCCAGCAGCCTAAGGCAGGGGTCCTACGAGCAGTACTTC.